Sequencing of this TCR beta chain was carried out in a study of beta chain features in type 1 diabetes (dated by TCRdb to between 2018 and 2020). Concerning the study at large: Mean age, gender distribution, total cell number and subset yield did not differ between patients and healthy donors. Regulatory and stem cell-like memory subsets were isolated from only 8 patients and roughly 8 healthy donors, whereas naive and central memory subsets came from all 30 or so donors. In the study, TCRB repertoires of sorted circulating CD4+ T cell subsets from recently diagnosed type 1 diabetes patients were compared with those of matched healthy donors. A total of roughly 100,000,000 sorted cells were examined across all samples, and the number of cells per subset was strongly correlated with RNA yield.

CDR1 and CDR2 are drawn from the germline V gene: MDHEN, SYDVKM. Trimming takes 7 bases off V and 4 bases off J; junction bases not matched to a gene: 9. From the cysteine up to the phenylalanine, the CDR3 has a length of 15 residues. Just CDR3 DNA is preserved here, 45 bases in frame from base 1. This clone was counted a few times. It has no known antigen specificity. Per-base qualities were not stored, and no clone one base away is much larger. All of the isolated RNA was reverse transcribed with the High Capacity cDNA Reverse Transcription Kit, so expressed TCRB transcripts were sequenced. Deep immunoSEQ sequencing was performed on naive, central memory and regulatory T cell samples, with an average of about 3.57 million total reads per sample. After sorted cells were lysed in RLT buffer, RNA was extracted with DNase-treated RNeasy Micro or Mini kits, with the choice depending on cell number. Each cell subset was processed separately to prevent cross-contamination, with patient and healthy donor samples processed together. Using the immunoSEQ multiplex PCR, TCRB sequences were amplified from cDNA into 87-bp fragments spanning the CDR3 region. Sequencing of the amplicons was performed on the Illumina HiSeq platform. In the source study's methods: PCR bias was corrected computationally using synthetic template baselines, and reads within Hamming distance 2 were collapsed, with unmergeable singletons discarded. Reads were aligned to IMGT to assign V, D and J genes, CDR3 length, and insertions or deletions at six rearrangement sites. Within each subset, clonotype counts were normalized to the number of sorted cells before true diversity and Gini coefficients were calculated with the tcR R package. Repertoire sharing was quantified using the overlap coefficient calculated on TCRB nucleotide sequences. Out-of-frame TCRB sequences from naive cells were analyzed to stand in for the pre-selection repertoire. TCRdb re-hosts the immuneACCESS table, in-frame sequences only. Its copies lack some clones; in the studies checked, an unresolved V gene accounts for under half of them, and the cause for the rest is not known. V and J calls and clone size are given by that table; D and trimming were obtained from the DNA. This sample holds 400,000 to 450,000 clones; about 14% were observed only once. Of the sample, about 0.034% falls within the top ten clones.

A single peripheral blood draw of approximately 0.11 L on average was collected from each donor into heparinised tubes. A BD FACSAria II was used to sort naive, central memory, regulatory and stem cell-like memory CD4+ T cells with a panel that included CD45RO, CCR7, CD25, CD127, CD95 and CD27. All sorted populations exceeded 95% purity. PBMCs were isolated immediately by Lymphoprep density gradient centrifugation and stained directly without culture. So that batch effects would be minimized, each experiment stained and sorted samples in pairs, pairing one healthy donor with one patient. Beyond this particular receptor, the publication reports: HLA sub-analyses involved small numbers of individuals, so any influence of HLA type on TCRB rearrangement remained unresolved. Sequencing cDNA rather than genomic DNA could over-represent highly expressing activated cells, although activation and CD3 levels did not differ between groups. Fewer insertions and more nucleotide deletions at VDJ recombination sites were observed in patients with type 1 diabetes, implying thymic rearrangement abnormalities. Shorter templates might be favored by PCR, yet because patient and control samples were amplified and corrected together, any such skew would affect both groups equally. Type 1 diabetes patients showed a moderate but significant shortening of TCRB CDR3 length in all four CD4+ subsets. The naive, central memory and regulatory TCRB repertoires appeared to resemble one another more closely among patients than among healthy donors.

This sequence uses TRBV28 and TRBJ1-2, with 10 junctional bases fitting TRBD1. The clonotype was recovered from a man aged 25 to 40 in good health. What was sequenced was naive CD4+ T cells from blood. The cell subset or site label of this sample denotes: true naive CD4+ T cells. The CDR3 has the sequence CASTRDRGFGYGYTF. The DNA sequence is TGTGCCAGCACCCGGGACAGGGGCTTTGGCTATGGCTACACCTTC.